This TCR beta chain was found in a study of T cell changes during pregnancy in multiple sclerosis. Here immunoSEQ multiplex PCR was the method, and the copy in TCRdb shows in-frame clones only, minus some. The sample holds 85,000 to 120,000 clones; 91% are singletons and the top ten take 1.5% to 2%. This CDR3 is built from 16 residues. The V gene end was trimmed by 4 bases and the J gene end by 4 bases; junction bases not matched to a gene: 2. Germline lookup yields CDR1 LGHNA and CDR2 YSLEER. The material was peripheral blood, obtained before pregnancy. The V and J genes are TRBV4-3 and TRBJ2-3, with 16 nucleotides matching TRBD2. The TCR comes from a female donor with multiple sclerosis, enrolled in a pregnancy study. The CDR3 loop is CASSPGTSGGADTQYF. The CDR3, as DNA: TGCGCCAGCAGCCCCGGGACTAGCGGGGGGGCAGATACGCAGTATTTT.